The source of this T cell receptor beta chain is a study of cytotoxic CD8 clonotypes in ibrutinib-treated CLL. Across the study: A median roughly 11 months of treatment, range 6 to 36, preceded the collection of response samples.

The CDR3 runs 15 residues. After removal of 3 bases from V and 9 bases from J, the junction contained 15 bases not matched to a gene. Germline values: CDR1 SGDLS, CDR2 YYNGEE. PBMCs were cryopreserved, and around 1.9 micrograms of genomic DNA from them went into TCR beta libraries. Generated by immunoSEQ multiplex PCR, the TCRdb table keeps only in-frame clones and is missing some. The sample carries 330,000 or so clones, roughly 67% recorded once. This specimen consisted of PBMCs, obtained after 36 months of ibrutinib treatment. J is TRBJ2-7 and V is TRBV9, with 7 bases lining up with TRBD1. This clonotype was sampled from a human donor with chronic lymphocytic leukemia. The CDR3 region is CASSATSGQITVQYF. DNA of the CDR3: TGTGCCAGCAGCGCAACCTCGGGACAGATTACGGTGCAGTACTTC.